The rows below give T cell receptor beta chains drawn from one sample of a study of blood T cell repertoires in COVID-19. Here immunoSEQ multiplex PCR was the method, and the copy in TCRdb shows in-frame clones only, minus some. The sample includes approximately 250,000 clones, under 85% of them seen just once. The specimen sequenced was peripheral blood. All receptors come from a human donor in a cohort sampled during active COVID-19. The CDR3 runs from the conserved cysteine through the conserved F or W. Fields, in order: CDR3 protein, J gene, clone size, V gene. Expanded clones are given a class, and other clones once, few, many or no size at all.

CASSSRLARSYNEQFF | TRBJ2-1 | - | TRBV28
CASSLGGQINNEQFF | TRBJ2-1 | - | TRBV5-1
CASSFRTDTQYF | TRBJ2-3 | once | TRBV7-9
CASSWGREGFEQYF | TRBJ2-7 | once | TRBV6-5
CASSYSILRSVREQYF | TRBJ2-7 | once | TRBV6-5
CASSRTFFRQYF | TRBJ2-7 | - | TRBV12-3/TRBV12-4
CASSTGADHNEQFF | TRBJ2-1 | - | TRBV6-5
CASSLTAGSGPYSNQPQHF | TRBJ1-5 | - | TRBV7-9
CARQRASGSTGELFF | TRBJ2-2 | - | TRBV2
CASSPITGKETQYF | TRBJ2-5 | - | TRBV18
CASSSGGTSGQETQYF | TRBJ2-5 | - | TRBV13
CATSDGGGETQYF | TRBJ2-5 | once | TRBV24-1
CASSGTSGGYNEQFF | TRBJ2-1 | - | TRBV11-3
CASSLNAQSLSGNTIYF | TRBJ1-3 | - | TRBV5-1
CASSAPDRGYFMNTEAFF | TRBJ1-1 | - | TRBV7-9
CASSEGRGDQHF | TRBJ1-5 | - | TRBV6-1
CASSRDSLPTDTQYF | TRBJ2-3 | - | TRBV30
CASSRTSSYNEQFF | TRBJ2-1 | once | TRBV6-4
CSGEAGSTDTQYF | TRBJ2-3 | - | TRBV29-1
CAQGQGRTDTQYF | TRBJ2-3 | - | TRBV10-3
CAKGGGNEKLFF | TRBJ1-4 | - | TRBV6-5
CASSQDIGGTDTQYF | TRBJ2-3 | many | TRBV11-2
CASSFQGRANYEQYF | TRBJ2-7 | - | TRBV5-4
CASSLRVNTEAFF | TRBJ1-1 | - | TRBV12-3/TRBV12-4
CASSLGWQDYGYTF | TRBJ1-2 | - | TRBV11-2
CASTPYRTGGRTNEKLFF | TRBJ1-4 | - | TRBV27
CASSPSRADTQYF | TRBJ2-3 | - | TRBV18
CASSSGHGSQHF | TRBJ1-5 | - | TRBV5-6
CASSWGQGAGELFF | TRBJ2-2 | - | TRBV6-5
CASGTTEETQYF | TRBJ2-5 | many | TRBV10-2
CASSLNQGADQPQHF | TRBJ1-5 | - | TRBV18
CASSLGGQGNSPLHF | TRBJ1-6 | - | TRBV5-4